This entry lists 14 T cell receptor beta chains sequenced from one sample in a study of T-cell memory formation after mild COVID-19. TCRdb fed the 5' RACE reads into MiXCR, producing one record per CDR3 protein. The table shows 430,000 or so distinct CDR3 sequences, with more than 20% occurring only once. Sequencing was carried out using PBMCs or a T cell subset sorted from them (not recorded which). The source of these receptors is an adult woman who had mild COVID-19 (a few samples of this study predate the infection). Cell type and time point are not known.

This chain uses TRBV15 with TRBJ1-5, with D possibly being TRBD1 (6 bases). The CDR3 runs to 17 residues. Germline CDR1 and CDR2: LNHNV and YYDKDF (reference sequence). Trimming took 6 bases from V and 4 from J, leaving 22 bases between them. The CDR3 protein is CATRNGLRTDLNQPQHF. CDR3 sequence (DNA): TGTGCCACCAGGAATGGCCTGCGGACAGACCTAAATCAGCCCCAGCATTTT.

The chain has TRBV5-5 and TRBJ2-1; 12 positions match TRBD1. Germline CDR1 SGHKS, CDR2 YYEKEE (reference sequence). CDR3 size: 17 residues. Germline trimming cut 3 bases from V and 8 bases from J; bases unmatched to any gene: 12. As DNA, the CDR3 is TGTGCCAGCAGCTCCCCCTCGGGGGGACAGGGGGCATATGAGCAGTTCTTC. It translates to CASSSPSGGQGAYEQFF. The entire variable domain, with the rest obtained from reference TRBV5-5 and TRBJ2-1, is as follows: DAGVTQSPTHLIKTRGQQVTLRCSPISGHKSVSWYQQVLGQGPQFIFQYYEKEERGRGNFPDRFSARQFPNYSSELNVNALLLGDSALYLCASSSPSGGQGAYEQFFGPGTRLTVL.

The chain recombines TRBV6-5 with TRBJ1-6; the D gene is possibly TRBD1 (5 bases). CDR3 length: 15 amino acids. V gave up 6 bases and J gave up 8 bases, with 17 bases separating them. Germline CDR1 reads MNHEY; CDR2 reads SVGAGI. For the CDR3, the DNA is TGTGCCAGCAGGACCAAGGGACGGGCACATTCACCCCTCCACTTT. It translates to CASRTKGRAHSPLHF.

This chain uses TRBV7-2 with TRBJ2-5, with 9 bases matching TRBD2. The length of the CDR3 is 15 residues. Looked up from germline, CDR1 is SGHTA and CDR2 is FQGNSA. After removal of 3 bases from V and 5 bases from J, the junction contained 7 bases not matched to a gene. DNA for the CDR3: TGTGCCAGCAGCTTGACTAGCGGCTGGGGGGAGACCCAGTACTTC. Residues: CASSLTSGWGETQYF.

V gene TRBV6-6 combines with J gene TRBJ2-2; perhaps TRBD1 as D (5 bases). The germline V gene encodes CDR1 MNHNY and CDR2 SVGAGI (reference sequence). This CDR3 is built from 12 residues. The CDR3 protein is CAMGPNTGELFF. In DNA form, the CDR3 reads TGTGCTATGGGGCCGAACACCGGGGAGCTGTTTTTT.

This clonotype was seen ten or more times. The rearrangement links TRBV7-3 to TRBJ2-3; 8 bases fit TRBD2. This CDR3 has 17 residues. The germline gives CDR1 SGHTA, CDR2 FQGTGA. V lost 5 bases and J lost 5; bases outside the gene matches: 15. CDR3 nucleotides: TGTGCCAGCAGCCCATTTAGAGCGGGAGTGTTGAAAGATACGCAGTATTTT. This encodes CASSPFRAGVLKDTQYF.

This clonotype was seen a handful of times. The CDR3 loop is CSVVRDSSYEQYF. The CDR3 coding sequence is TGCAGCGTTGTTAGGGACTCTTCCTACGAGCAGTACTTC. This chain joins TRBV29-1 and TRBJ2-7, with TRBD2 as a possible D gene (6 bases). The CDR3 consists of 13 residues. V was trimmed by 4 bases and J by 1 base, leaving 11 bases between them. Per germline, CDR1 SQVTM and CDR2 ANQGSEA.

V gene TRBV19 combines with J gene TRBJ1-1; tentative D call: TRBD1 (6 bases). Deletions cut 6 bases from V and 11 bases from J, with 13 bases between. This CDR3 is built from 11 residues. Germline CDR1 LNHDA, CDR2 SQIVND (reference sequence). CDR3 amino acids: CASSTGTVAFF. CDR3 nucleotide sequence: TGTGCCAGTAGCACAGGGACTGTTGCTTTCTTT.

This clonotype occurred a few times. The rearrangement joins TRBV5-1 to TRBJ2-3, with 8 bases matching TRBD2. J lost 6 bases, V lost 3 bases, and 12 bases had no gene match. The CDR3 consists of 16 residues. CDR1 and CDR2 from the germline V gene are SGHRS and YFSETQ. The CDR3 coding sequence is TGCGCCAGCAGCTCTCGAGAGCGGGGGACTTTGGATACGCAGTATTTT. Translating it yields CASSSRERGTLDTQYF. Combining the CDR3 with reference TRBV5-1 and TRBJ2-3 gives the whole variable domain KAGVTQTPRYLIKTRGQQVTLSCSPISGHRSVSWYQQTPGQGLQFLFEYFSETQRNKGNFPGRFSGRQFSNSRSEMNVSTLELGDSALYLCASSSRERGTLDTQYFGPGTRLTVL.

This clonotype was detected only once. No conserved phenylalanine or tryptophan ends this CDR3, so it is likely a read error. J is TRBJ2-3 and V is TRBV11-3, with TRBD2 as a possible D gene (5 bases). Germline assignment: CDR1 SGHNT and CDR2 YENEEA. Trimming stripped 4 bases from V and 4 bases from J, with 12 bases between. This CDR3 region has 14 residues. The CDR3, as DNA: TGTGCCAGCAGCTGGGAGTTGCTTTCAGATACGCAGTATTCT. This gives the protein CASSWELLSDTQYS.

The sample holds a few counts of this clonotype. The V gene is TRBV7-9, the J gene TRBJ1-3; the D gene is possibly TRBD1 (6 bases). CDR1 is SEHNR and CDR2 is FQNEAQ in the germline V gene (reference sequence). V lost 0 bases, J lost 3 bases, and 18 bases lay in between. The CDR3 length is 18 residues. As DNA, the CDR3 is TGTGCCAGCAGCTTAGCTCTTTCGTGGGGGGCAAATGGAAACACCATATATTTT. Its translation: CASSLALSWGANGNTIYF.

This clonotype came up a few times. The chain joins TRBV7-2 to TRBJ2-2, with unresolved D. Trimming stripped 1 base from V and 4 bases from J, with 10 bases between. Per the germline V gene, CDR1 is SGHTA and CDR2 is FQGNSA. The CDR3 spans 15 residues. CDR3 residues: CASSLVWKVTGELFF. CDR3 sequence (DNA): TGTGCCAGCAGCTTAGTGTGGAAGGTCACCGGGGAGCTGTTTTTT.

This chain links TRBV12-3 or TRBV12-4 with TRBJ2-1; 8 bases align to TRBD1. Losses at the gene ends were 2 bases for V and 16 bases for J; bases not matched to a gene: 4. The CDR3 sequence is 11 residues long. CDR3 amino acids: CASSLRGQVFF. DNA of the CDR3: TGTGCCAGCAGTTTACGGGGACAGGTTTTCTTC.

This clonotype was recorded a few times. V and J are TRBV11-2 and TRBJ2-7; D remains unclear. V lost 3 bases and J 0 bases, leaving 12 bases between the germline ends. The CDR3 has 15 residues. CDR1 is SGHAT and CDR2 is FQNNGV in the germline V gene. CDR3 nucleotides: TGTGCCAGCAGCTTCCGGGTGGGCCTCTCCTACGAGCAGTACTTC. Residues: CASSFRVGLSYEQYF.